Presented here are 19 T cell receptor beta chains from one specimen sequenced in a study of blood T cell repertoires in COVID-19. Measured with immunoSEQ multiplex PCR; TCRdb has only the in-frame clones, and not every one. The sample holds around 150,000 clones, around 87% seen once. The sequenced sample was peripheral blood. These receptors all come from a woman aged 55-69 years with active COVID-19.

The V and J genes are TRBV7-8 and TRBJ1-2; TRBD1 matches at 9 bases. This CDR3 spans 13 amino acids. V was pared by 5 bases and J by 5 bases, with 3 bases of the junction left unmatched. The germline V gene has CDR1 SGHVS and CDR2 FQNEAQ. The CDR3 loop reads CASSIGQGYGYTF. CDR3 DNA sequence: TGTGCCAGCAGCATCGGACAGGGGTATGGCTACACCTTC.

The chain uses TRBV29-1 and TRBJ2-3; 8 bases fit TRBD2. After removal of 4 bases from V and 0 bases from J, the junction contained 24 bases not matched to a gene. CDR3 size: 21 residues. CDR1 is SQVTM, CDR2 ANQGSEA, per germline. CDR3 protein: CSVGGTPSWAGGSVSTDTQYF. CDR3 DNA sequence: TGCAGCGTTGGAGGAACCCCCTCGTGGGCGGGAGGCTCAGTTAGCACAGATACGCAGTATTTT.

The chain joins TRBV28 to TRBJ2-7, with 11 nucleotides matching TRBD2. The germline V gene has CDR1 MDHEN and CDR2 SYDVKM. J lost 1 base, V lost 10 bases, and 6 bases had no gene match. CDR3 length: 14 amino acids. This CDR3 reads CAIISGRASYEQYF. For the CDR3, the DNA is TGTGCCATCATTAGCGGGAGGGCGTCCTACGAGCAGTACTTC.

The chain joins TRBV29-1 to TRBJ1-2; 11 nucleotides agree with TRBD1. This CDR3 spans 14 amino acids. CDR1 SQVTM and CDR2 ANQGSEA come from the germline V gene. The junction had 4 bases not matched to a gene; V was cut back by 3 bases and J by 4 bases. CDR3 amino acids: CSVEGQGESYGYTF. Here the CDR3 DNA reads TGCAGCGTTGAGGGACAGGGGGAAAGCTATGGCTACACCTTC.

The rearrangement joins TRBV18 to TRBJ2-3; weak D call: TRBD1 (5 bases). The V gene's germline CDR1 is KGHSH and CDR2 LQKENI. This CDR3 is 17 amino acids long. V lost 4 bases to trimming and J lost 0 bases, with 17 bases between them. The CDR3 reads CASSLQGRGSSTDTQYF. Written as DNA, the CDR3 is TGTGCCAGCTCACTTCAGGGTAGGGGCTCAAGCACAGATACGCAGTATTTT. The full variable domain, with the rest looked up from reference TRBV18 and TRBJ2-3, is NAGVMQNPRHLVRRRGQEARLRCSPMKGHSHVYWYRQLPEEGLKFMVYLQKENIIDESGMPKERFSAEFPKEGPSILRIQQVVRGDSAAYFCASSLQGRGSSTDTQYFGPGTRLTVL.

The chain recombines TRBV7-9 with TRBJ2-2, with D unclear. Germline V gene sequence: CDR1 SEHNR, CDR2 FQNEAQ (reference sequence). This CDR3 comprises 17 residues. The V gene lost 3 bases and the J gene lost 0 bases, with 14 bases spanning the gap. The chain's CDR3 is CASSFPTTLPNTGELFF. The CDR3 DNA is TGTGCCAGCAGCTTCCCAACTACGCTTCCGAACACCGGGGAGCTGTTTTTT.

V usage is TRBV14 and J usage is TRBJ1-2, with TRBD1 as a possible D gene (5 bases). Germline assignment: CDR1 SGHDN and CDR2 FVKESK. The CDR3 runs 14 residues. The ends were cut back, 4 bases at V and 7 bases at J, with 16 bases in the middle. This chain's CDR3 is CASSRRGLGVGYTF. CDR3 nucleotides: TGTGCCAGCAGCCGGAGGGGTCTGGGGGTTGGCTACACCTTC.

This clone was recorded once. The chain joins TRBV5-1 to TRBJ1-2, with 7 bases lining up with TRBD1. CDR3 length: 14 residues. V gave up 4 bases and J gave up 8 bases; unmatched junction bases: 11. Germline V gene sequence: CDR1 SGHRS, CDR2 YFSETQ. CDR3 in amino acids: CASSPGQAEGGYTF. The CDR3 DNA is TGCGCCAGCAGCCCTGGACAGGCGGAGGGAGGCTACACCTTC.

The gene calls are TRBV5-1 and TRBJ1-2; D is perhaps TRBD1 (5 bases). The V gene lost 1 base and the J gene lost 4 bases, with 8 bases spanning the gap. The CDR3 is 13 residues long. Germline CDR1 and CDR2: SGHRS and YFSETQ. The CDR3 protein is CASSLSQGYGYTF. CDR3 nucleotides: TGCGCCAGCAGCTTGAGCCAGGGCTATGGCTACACCTTC.

CDR3 amino acids: CASSSLINTQYF. Here the CDR3 DNA reads TGTGCCAGCAGTTCCCTAATAAATACCCAGTACTTC. This chain joins TRBV28 and TRBJ2-5; no reliable D call. CDR3 length: 12 amino acids. The germline gives CDR1 MDHEN, CDR2 SYDVKM. V was trimmed by 4 bases and J by 8 bases, leaving 11 bases between them.

The chain links TRBV5-1 to TRBJ2-7; the match to TRBD1 covers 7 bases. The J segment lost 4 bases and the V segment lost 4 bases, leaving 8 bases of the junction unmatched. The germline V gene encodes CDR1 SGHRS and CDR2 YFSETQ. CDR3 length equals 14 residues. CDR3 in amino acids: CASSPRQGKYEQYF. The CDR3 nucleotides are TGCGCCAGCAGCCCGAGACAGGGCAAATACGAGCAGTACTTC.

This rearrangement joins TRBV12-2 to TRBJ2-5; the DNA was not used to check the table's D call, TRBD2. TRBV12-2 is listed as a pseudogene. This CDR3 has 18 residues. CDR3 loop: CASRLAEVAGEAQETQYF. The CDR3 DNA sequence: TGTGCAAGTCGCTTAGCGGAAGTAGCGGGAGAGGCGCAAGAGACCCAGTACTTC.

The V gene is TRBV12-3 or TRBV12-4, the J gene TRBJ1-4; TRBD1 matches 10 bases. The CDR3 runs to 13 residues. With V trimmed by 6 bases and J by 7 bases, 2 bases remained unmatched. CDR3 residues: CASRGTGAEKLFF. The CDR3 bases are TGTGCCAGCAGGGGGACAGGGGCTGAAAAACTGTTTTTT.

This chain links TRBV28 with TRBJ2-6; a weak D match, TRBD2 (5 bases). The V end lost 6 bases, the J end lost 5 bases, and 17 bases lay between the germline ends. CDR1 and CDR2 from the germline V gene are MDHEN and SYDVKM. This CDR3 has 16 amino acids. CDR3 DNA sequence: TGTGCCAGCAGGCCCCCCCGTGGAGGATGGGCCAACGTCCTGACTTTC. Translation gives CASRPPRGGWANVLTF.

V usage is TRBV13 and J usage is TRBJ2-1; TRBD1 might be the D (5 bases). Deletions cut 5 bases from V and 6 bases from J, with 17 bases between. CDR3 length: 15 residues. CDR1 is PRHDT, CDR2 FYEKMQ, per germline (reference sequence). In DNA form, the CDR3 reads TGTGCCAGCAGCACTGGACCCGGAAGGGGCAATGAGCAGTTCTTC. It specifies CASSTGPGRGNEQFF. Full variable domain (remainder filled in from reference TRBV13 and TRBJ2-1): AAGVIQSPRHLIKEKRETATLKCYPIPRHDTVYWYQQGPGQDPQFLISFYEKMQSDKGSIPDRFSAQQFSDYHSELNMSSLELGDSALYFCASSTGPGRGNEQFFGPGTRLTVL.

This clone was seen a few times. This chain connects TRBV29-1 to TRBJ2-7; TRBD1 agrees at 7 bases. Germline values: CDR1 SQVTM, CDR2 ANQGSEA. This CDR3 has 13 residues. The V and J ends lost 6 bases and 2 bases, in that order; junction bases with no gene match: 7. The CDR3 DNA sequence: TGCAGCGTGTCGGAGAGGGGGCCCTACGAGCAGTACTTC. This translates into CSVSERGPYEQYF.

V is TRBV10-3 and J is TRBJ2-2; 14 bases are shared with TRBD2. J lost 4 bases, V lost 2 bases, and 12 bases had no gene match. The germline gives CDR1 ENHRY, CDR2 SYGVKD. The CDR3 spans 20 residues. The CDR3 DNA follows: TGTGCCATCAGTGAGGGGAGCCCGGGACTAGCGGGAGATAGCACCGGGGAGCTGTTTTTT. Amino acids: CAISEGSPGLAGDSTGELFF.

The rearrangement joins TRBV28 to TRBJ2-3, with 9 bases aligning to TRBD2. Germline assignment: CDR1 MDHEN and CDR2 SYDVKM. The ends lost 4 bases at V and 3 bases at J; junction bases unmatched: 11. This CDR3 contains 17 residues. The CDR3, as DNA: TGTGCCAGCAGTTCTCTTGTGGCTAGCGGGATGACAGATACGCAGTATTTT. Residues: CASSSLVASGMTDTQYF.

Comment on this clone: This sample also contains other DNA sequences that code for the same CDR3. The chain recombines TRBV10-2 with TRBJ2-3; weak D call: TRBD1 (5 bases). Germline V gives CDR1 WSHSY, CDR2 SAAADI. Trimming stripped 0 bases from V and 0 bases from J, with 7 bases between. This CDR3 contains 15 residues. CDR3 coding DNA: TGCGCCAGCAGTGAGTCGACAGTGAGCACAGATACGCAGTATTTT. Translated, it gives CASSESTVSTDTQYF.